This TCR beta chain was sequenced during a study of cytomegalovirus exposure and HLA in healthy donors. In the study overall: Inside one of the first data releases sat about 85 million unique TCRs taken from HLA-typed donors.

Primers: 60 Vbeta forward and 13 Jbeta reverse. Produced via immunoSEQ multiplex PCR; TCRdb's table is partial and in-frame only. Found here are roughly 120,000 clones, over 60% of them singletons; the top ten hold approximately 1%. This clone was detected a few times. The CDR3 length is 14 residues. The germline V and J ends were trimmed by 7 bases and 3 bases, with 15 bases remaining between them. CDR1 and CDR2 (germline): SGHVS, FNYEAQ. The sequencing input was PBMCs. The TCR sequence derives from a human donor in good health. The V gene is TRBV7-6, the J gene TRBJ1-2; D remains unclear. The CDR3 DNA reads as TGTGCCAGCACCTCTTTCGGGGTTGACTATGGCTACACCTTC. Translating gives CASTSFGVDYGYTF.